The T cell receptor beta chain described here comes from a study of T cells in Graves' hyperthyroidism and ophthalmopathy. At least ten counts were recorded for this clonotype. V was trimmed by 2 bases and J by 7 bases, leaving 11 bases between them. Per germline, CDR1 SGHTA and CDR2 FQGNSA. The CDR3 has 14 amino acids. Using RNA transcripts as the source, TCR beta CDR3 regions were amplified. First-round RT-PCR with HTBI primers amplified the TCR CDR3 region. TCRdb reprocessed the multiplex PCR reads with MiXCR, giving one entry per CDR3 protein. This table has some 300,000 distinct CDR3 sequences, approximately 14% appearing once.

The rearrangement uses TRBV7-2 and TRBJ2-2; D ambiguous. The TCR originated in a woman in her thirties or forties with Graves' hyperthyroidism. The sequenced material came from blood. CDR3 in amino acids: CASSLHLGVGELFF. DNA of the CDR3: TGTGCCAGCAGCTTACATTTAGGTGTCGGGGAGCTGTTTTTT.